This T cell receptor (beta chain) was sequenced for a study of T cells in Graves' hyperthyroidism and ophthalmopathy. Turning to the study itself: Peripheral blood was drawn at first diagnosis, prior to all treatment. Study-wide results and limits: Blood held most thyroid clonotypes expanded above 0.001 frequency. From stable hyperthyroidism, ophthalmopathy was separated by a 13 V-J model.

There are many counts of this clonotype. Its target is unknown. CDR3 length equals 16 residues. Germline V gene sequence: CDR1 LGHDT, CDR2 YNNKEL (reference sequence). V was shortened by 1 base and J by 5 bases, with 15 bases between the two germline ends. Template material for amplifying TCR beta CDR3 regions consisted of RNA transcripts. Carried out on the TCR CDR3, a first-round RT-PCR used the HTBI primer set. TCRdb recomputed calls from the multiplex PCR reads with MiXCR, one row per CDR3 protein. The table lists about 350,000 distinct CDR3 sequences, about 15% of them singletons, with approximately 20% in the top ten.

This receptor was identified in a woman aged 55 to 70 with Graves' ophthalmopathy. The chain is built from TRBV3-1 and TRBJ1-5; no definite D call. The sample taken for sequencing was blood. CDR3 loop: CASSQGVGGIDQPQHF. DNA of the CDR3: TGTGCCAGCAGCCAAGGAGTTGGCGGCATCGATCAGCCCCAGCATTTT.